Presented here are 9 T cell receptor beta chains from one specimen sequenced in a study of beta chain features in type 1 diabetes. Study-wide results and caveats: Shorter TCRB CDR3s, moderately but significantly so, marked every one of the four CD4+ subsets in Type 1 diabetes patients.

The antigens of these receptors remain unknown. What was sequenced were expressed TCRB transcripts, since all of the isolated RNA had been reverse transcribed. Sequenced by immunoSEQ multiplex PCR; TCRdb stores in-frame clones only, minus some. This table has some 370,000 clones, around 9.6% appearing once. Sequences were obtained from central memory CD4+ T cells from blood. All receptors come from a man aged 25-45 years with type 1 diabetes.

This clone was found a few times. This chain uses TRBV5-5 with TRBJ2-7, with 10 bases lining up with TRBD1. Trimming at V came to 5 bases and at J to 12 bases, leaving 14 bases not matched to a gene. CDR3 length: 14 amino acids. In germline, CDR1 is SGHKS, CDR2 YYEKEE (reference sequence). The CDR3, as DNA: TGTGCCAGCAGAACTCAAGGGACAGGGGTTTTTGGGTACTTC. It is translated as CASRTQGTGVFGYF. Full variable domain (outside the CDR3, taken from reference TRBV5-5 and TRBJ2-7): DAGVTQSPTHLIKTRGQQVTLRCSPISGHKSVSWYQQVLGQGPQFIFQYYEKEERGRGNFPDRFSARQFPNYSSELNVNALLLGDSALYLCASRTQGTGVFGYFGPGTRLTVT.

This clone was seen a handful of times. The gene calls are TRBV4-3 and TRBJ1-5; 8 bases agree with TRBD1. Germline values: CDR1 LGHNA, CDR2 YSLEER. The junction had 13 bases not matched to a gene; V was cut back by 1 base and J by 2 bases. The CDR3 extends over 19 amino acids. CDR3 sequence (DNA): TGCGCCAGCAGCCAAGCCCCAGGCAGGGGGCAAAAAGGCAATCAGCCCCAGCATTTT. The encoded protein is CASSQAPGRGQKGNQPQHF.

This clone has just a few counts. V gene TRBV30 combines with J gene TRBJ2-1, with a possible D match to TRBD1 (5 bases). The V and J ends lost 0 bases and 13 bases respectively, with 10 bases between them. The CDR3 contains 11 residues. Germline CDR1 GTSNPN, CDR2 SVGIG (reference sequence). The CDR3 sequence: CAWSVGPLQFF. DNA for the CDR3: TGTGCCTGGAGTGTGGGGCCGCTTCAGTTCTTC.

This clone was found a few times. The V gene is TRBV7-9, the J gene TRBJ1-2; D possibly corresponds to TRBD1 (5 bases). Per the germline V gene, CDR1 is SEHNR and CDR2 is FQNEAQ (reference sequence). V dropped 8 bases and J dropped 2 bases, with 12 bases sitting between them. The CDR3 is 13 amino acids. The CDR3 DNA sequence: TGTGCCAGCTCCAGGGCCGGGAACTATGGCTACACCTTC. Its protein product is CASSRAGNYGYTF.

The chain combines TRBV30 with TRBJ2-1; 10 bases are a match to TRBD1. The germline gives CDR1 GTSNPN, CDR2 SVGIG (reference sequence). The CDR3 contains 13 residues. Trimming cost V 1 base and J 12 bases; bases outside gene matches: 6. The CDR3 loop reads CAWSGQGALGQFF. DNA of the CDR3: TGTGCCTGGAGTGGACAGGGGGCGTTGGGGCAGTTCTTC.

The rearrangement links TRBV30 to TRBJ2-7; unclear D gene. V was cut by 0 bases and J by 9 bases, with 12 bases left in between. This CDR3 comprises 12 residues. Looked up from germline, CDR1 is GTSNPN and CDR2 is SVGIG (reference sequence). CDR3 protein: CAWSVDLQRQYF. The CDR3 DNA reads as TGTGCCTGGAGTGTAGACCTTCAAAGGCAGTACTTC.

This clone was found a few times. V and J are TRBV5-1 and TRBJ2-2, with D perhaps TRBD1 (6 bases). This CDR3 region has 15 residues. CDR1 and CDR2 from the germline V gene are SGHRS and YFSETQ. V was trimmed by 6 bases and J by 1 base, leaving 13 bases between them. CDR3 nucleotides: TGCGCCAGCAAGCCACTGACAGGGAACACCGGGGAGCTGTTTTTT. Translation gives CASKPLTGNTGELFF. The variable domain in full, with the rest retrieved from reference TRBV5-1 and TRBJ2-2, is KAGVTQTPRYLIKTRGQQVTLSCSPISGHRSVSWYQQTPGQGLQFLFEYFSETQRNKGNFPGRFSGRQFSNSRSEMNVSTLELGDSALYLCASKPLTGNTGELFFGEGSRLTVL.

V gene TRBV20-1 combines with J gene TRBJ2-4; possible D gene TRBD1, 5 bases. The germline V gene has CDR1 DFQATT and CDR2 SNEGSKA (reference sequence). Trimming left V 6 bases short and J 8 bases short, with 8 bases between. The CDR3 sequence is 10 residues long. The CDR3 DNA reads TGCAGTGCAGGGGCGGACATTCAGTACTTC. Its protein is CSAGADIQYF.

This rearrangement joins TRBV25-1 to TRBJ2-5; D might be TRBD1 (6 bases). Trimming took 0 bases from V and 3 from J, leaving 8 bases between them. Germline loops: CDR1 MGHDK, CDR2 SYGVNS. This CDR3 is 14 amino acids long. The CDR3 DNA is TGTGCCAGCAGTGAATACAGGGGAGAAGAGACCCAGTACTTC. This encodes CASSEYRGEETQYF.